This T cell receptor (beta chain) was identified in a study of T cells in Graves' hyperthyroidism and ophthalmopathy. Findings and caveats of the study: A 13 V-J signature model discriminated ophthalmopathy versus stable hyperthyroidism.

Graves' hyperthyroidism qualified as stable when ophthalmopathy did not progress within 18 months. Uncontrolled infection, other autoimmune disease, pregnancy or lactation disqualified patients from enrolment. Germline assignment: CDR1 SGHTA and CDR2 FQGTGA. CDR3 length: 15 amino acids. Trimming stripped 2 bases from V and 5 bases from J, with 15 bases between. Amplified TCR beta CDR3 regions came from RNA transcripts. The HTBI set primed first-round TCR CDR3 RT-PCR. TCRdb reprocessed the multiplex PCR reads via MiXCR and lists one record per CDR3 protein. Here the sample spans 600,000 or so distinct CDR3 sequences, roughly 16% being singletons. A remark on this clonotype: What it binds is not known.

This sequence originates from a woman aged 25 to 45 with Graves' hyperthyroidism. The specimen sequenced was blood. The V gene is TRBV7-3, the J gene TRBJ2-5; weak D call: TRBD2 (7 bases). The CDR3 protein is CASSLFFRGGETQYF. Written as DNA, the CDR3 is TGTGCCAGCAGCTTATTCTTTAGGGGGGGGGAGACCCAGTACTTC. Drawing the rest from reference TRBV7-3 and TRBJ2-5, the complete variable domain is GAGVSQTPSNKVTEKGKYVELRCDPISGHTALYWYRQSLGQGPEFLIYFQGTGAADDSGLPNDRFFAVRPEGSVSTLKIQRTERGDSAVYLCASSLFFRGGETQYFGPGTRLLVL.